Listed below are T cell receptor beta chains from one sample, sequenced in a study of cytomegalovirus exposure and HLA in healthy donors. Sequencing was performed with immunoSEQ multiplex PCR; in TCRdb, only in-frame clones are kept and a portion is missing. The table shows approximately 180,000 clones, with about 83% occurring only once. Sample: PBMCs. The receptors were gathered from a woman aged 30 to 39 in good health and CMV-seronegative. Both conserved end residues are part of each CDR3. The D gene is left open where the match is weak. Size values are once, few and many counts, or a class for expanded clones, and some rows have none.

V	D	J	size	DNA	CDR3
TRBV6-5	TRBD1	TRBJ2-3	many	TGTGCCAGCAGTTACTCTCCTGGGACAGGCGCCGATACGCAGTATTTT	CASSYSPGTGADTQYF
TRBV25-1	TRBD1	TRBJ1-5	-	TGTGCCAGCAGCCCAGGGGGTAGCAATCAGCCCCAGCATTTT	CASSPGGSNQPQHF
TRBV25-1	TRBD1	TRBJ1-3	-	TGTGCCAGCAGCAGGACAGGCACAATAAACACCATATATTTT	CASSRTGTINTIYF
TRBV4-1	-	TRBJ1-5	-	TGCGCCAGCAGCCAAGTAATGGGGGTGGGCACAGGGCCTCAGCCCCAGCATTTT	CASSQVMGVGTGPQPQHF
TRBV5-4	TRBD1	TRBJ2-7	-	TGTGCCAGCAGCGCCCGGGACAGAAGAAACGAGCAGTACTTC	CASSARDRRNEQYF
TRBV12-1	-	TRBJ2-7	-	TGTGCCAGCAGCATTTACCGGGACAGGCCCCCCATGATATACGAGCAGTACTTC	CASSIYRDRPPMIYEQYF
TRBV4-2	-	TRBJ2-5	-	TGTGCCAGCAGCCAAGAGGTGGGGGCTTGGGAGACCCAGTACTTC	CASSQEVGAWETQYF
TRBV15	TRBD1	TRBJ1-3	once	TGTGCCACTCGACAGGGGTTTGGAAACACCATATATTTT	CATRQGFGNTIYF
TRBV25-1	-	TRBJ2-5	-	TGTGCCAGCAGTGAATCAGCGGGTGGCGCGGAGACCCAGTACTTC	CASSESAGGAETQYF
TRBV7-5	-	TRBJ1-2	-	TGTGTCAGAAGCTTAGGTCAGGGGGTCATAGGAGGCTACACCTTC	CVRSLGQGVIGGYTF
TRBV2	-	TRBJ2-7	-	TGTGCCAGCAGCGACAGATCTGACTACGAGCAGTACTTC	CASSDRSDYEQYF
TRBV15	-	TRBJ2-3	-	TGTGCCACCAGCAGAGATCGGGCGGGCGGCACAGATACGCAGTATTTT	CATSRDRAGGTDTQYF
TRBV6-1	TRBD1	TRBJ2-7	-	TGTGCCAGCAGTGAAAGGACAGGGTGGGTGCACGAGCAGTACTTC	CASSERTGWVHEQYF
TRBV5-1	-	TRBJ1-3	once	TGCGCCAGCAGCTCCGGGGGGGGGCCGGGAAACACCATATATTTT	CASSSGGGPGNTIYF
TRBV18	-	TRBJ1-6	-	TGTGCCAGCTCAGTCCGGGACAACTATAATTCACCCCTCCACTTT	CASSVRDNYNSPLHF
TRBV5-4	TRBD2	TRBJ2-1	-	TGTGCCAGCAGCTGGGGGCGGGGGGCAGGGTACAATGAGCAGTTCTTC	CASSWGRGAGYNEQFF
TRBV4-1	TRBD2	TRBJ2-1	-	TGCGCCAGCAGCCACCCCGGGGGGGCCCACAATGAGCAGTTCTTC	CASSHPGGAHNEQFF
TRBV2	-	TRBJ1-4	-	TGTGCCAGCAGGGATAAGGACAGCTATAATGAAAAACTGTTTTTT	CASRDKDSYNEKLFF
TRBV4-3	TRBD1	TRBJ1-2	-	TGCGCCAGCAGCCAAGATCGAAGGGGGCAGGGCTATGGCTACACCTTC	CASSQDRRGQGYGYTF
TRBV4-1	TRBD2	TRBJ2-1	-	TGCGCCAGCAGCCCCGATCAGCGGGGGGGTAATGAGCAGTTCTTC	CASSPDQRGGNEQFF
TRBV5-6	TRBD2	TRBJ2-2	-	TGTGCCAGCAGCTTTCGAGCGGGGGGGGTCACCGGGGAGCTGTTTTTT	CASSFRAGGVTGELFF
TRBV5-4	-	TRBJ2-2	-	TGTGCCAGCAGCGCAGTTAAGGGGTCGGGCACCGGGGAGCTGTTTTTT	CASSAVKGSGTGELFF
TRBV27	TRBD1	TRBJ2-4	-	TGTGCCAGCAGCCGGGACAGGGGAAACATTCAGTACTTC	CASSRDRGNIQYF
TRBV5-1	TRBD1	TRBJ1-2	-	TGCGCCAGCAGCTTGGGAGGGACAGGGGCTGGCTACACCTTC	CASSLGGTGAGYTF
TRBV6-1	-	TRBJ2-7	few	TGTGCCAGCAGGGAGCCGACTAGTCCCCCCTACGAGCAGTACTTC	CASREPTSPPYEQYF
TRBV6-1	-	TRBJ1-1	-	TGTGCCAGCAGTGTTAGGGGATTCGGGAACACTGAAGCTTTCTTT	CASSVRGFGNTEAFF
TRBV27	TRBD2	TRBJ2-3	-	TGTGCCAGCAGTTTAAGTAGCGGGGGGTACACAGATACGCAGTATTTT	CASSLSSGGYTDTQYF
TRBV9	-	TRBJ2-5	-	TGTGCCAGCAGCGTAGCATCCTCTCCTAGGGAGACCCAGTACTTC	CASSVASSPRETQYF
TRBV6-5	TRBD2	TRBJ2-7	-	TGTGCCAGCAGTCCACTAGCGGGGGGAACCTACGAGCAGTACTTC	CASSPLAGGTYEQYF